This TCR beta chain was recorded in a study of blood T cell repertoires in COVID-19. About the study: Nucleic acid was either cDNA or gDNA, and it came from T cells, B-cell-depleted T cells, or PBMCs.

Between the trimmed V and J ends, which lost 10 bases and 7 bases, there was a span of 17 bases. The CDR3 covers 14 residues. Germline-derived CDR1 and CDR2 are MRHNA and SNTAGT. Original analysis: Quantification of nucleated cells was approximated via reference gene primer amplification. Assay used: immunoSEQ multiplex PCR; TCRdb lists only in-frame clones, some missing. V and J calls and clone size follow that table, whereas D and trimming were derived from the DNA. The sample includes about 440,000 clones, 75% to 90% of them seen just once. The chain links TRBV6-4 to TRBJ1-6; D gene unclear. The sequence was collected from a woman in her thirties with acute or convalescent COVID-19. The specimen sequenced was peripheral blood. CDR3 bases: TGTGCCACCTCAGAAGGACGGGGAAATTCACCCCTCCACTTT. Protein sequence: CATSEGRGNSPLHF.